The 6 T cell receptor beta chains reported below all come from one sample, sequenced in a study of technical replicates of blood from a handful of donors. TCRdb keeps only in-frame clones here, not all; method: immunoSEQ multiplex PCR. The table includes roughly 72,000 clones, 80% to 95% detected once. The sample taken for sequencing was T cells isolated from PBMCs. These receptor sequences come from a human donor in good health.

The chain has TRBV7-2 and TRBJ2-7; TRBD2 matches 9 bases. V trimming: 5 bases; J trimming: 3 bases; junction bases outside the gene matches: 5. The CDR3 length is 14 residues. Germline values: CDR1 SGHTA, CDR2 FQGNSA. In DNA, the CDR3 is TGTGCCAGCAGCCCGACTAGCGGACACTACGAGCAGTACTTC. Its protein is CASSPTSGHYEQYF.

This sequence joins TRBV14 and TRBJ2-1; D is ambiguous. The length of the CDR3 is 13 residues. Trimming cost V 7 bases and J 8 bases, with 15 bases left between them. Germline V lookup: CDR1 SGHDN, CDR2 FVKESK. This CDR3 is CASTPHPADEQFF. The CDR3 DNA reads TGTGCCAGCACCCCCCACCCCGCGGATGAGCAGTTCTTC.

The V gene is TRBV30, the J gene TRBJ2-1; 10 bases align to TRBD2. Germline V gene sequence: CDR1 GTSNPN, CDR2 SVGIG (reference sequence). The CDR3 length is 13 residues. Losses at the gene ends were 3 bases for V and 14 bases for J; bases not matched to a gene: 10. The CDR3 protein is CAWRTAGGPREFF. CDR3 bases: TGTGCCTGGAGGACAGCGGGAGGGCCTCGGGAGTTCTTC. The full variable domain, completed using reference TRBV30 and TRBJ2-1, is SQTIHQWPATLVQPVGSPLSLECTVEGTSNPNLYWYRQAAGRGLQLLFYSVGIGQISSEVPQNLSASRPQDRQFILSSKKLLLSDSGFYLCAWRTAGGPREFFGPGTRLTVL.

The chain combines TRBV7-3 with TRBJ2-1; the match to TRBD1 covers 9 bases. Trimming took 8 bases from V and 2 from J; bases not matched to a gene: 7. The CDR3 spans 15 residues. Germline V lookup: CDR1 SGHTA, CDR2 FQGTGA. The CDR3 loop is CASSTRDRAYNEQFF. CDR3 DNA sequence: TGTGCCAGCTCAACTCGGGACAGGGCCTACAATGAGCAGTTCTTC.

The rearrangement links TRBV30 to TRBJ2-5; TRBD1 matches 8 bases. The CDR3 spans 13 residues. In germline, CDR1 is GTSNPN, CDR2 SVGIG (reference sequence). The J segment lost 5 bases and the V segment lost 2 bases, leaving 4 bases of the junction unmatched. DNA for the CDR3: TGTGCCTGGAGTCAAGACAGGGGCGAGACCCAGTACTTC. This codes for CAWSQDRGETQYF.

The J gene is TRBJ1-5, the V gene TRBV30, with unresolved D. V was clipped by 0 bases and J by 5 bases, with 14 bases between them. Germline values: CDR1 GTSNPN, CDR2 SVGIG (reference sequence). This CDR3 region has 15 residues. The CDR3 sequence is CAWSVLGRQDQPQHF. The CDR3 nucleotides read TGTGCCTGGAGTGTACTGGGGAGGCAGGATCAGCCCCAGCATTTT.